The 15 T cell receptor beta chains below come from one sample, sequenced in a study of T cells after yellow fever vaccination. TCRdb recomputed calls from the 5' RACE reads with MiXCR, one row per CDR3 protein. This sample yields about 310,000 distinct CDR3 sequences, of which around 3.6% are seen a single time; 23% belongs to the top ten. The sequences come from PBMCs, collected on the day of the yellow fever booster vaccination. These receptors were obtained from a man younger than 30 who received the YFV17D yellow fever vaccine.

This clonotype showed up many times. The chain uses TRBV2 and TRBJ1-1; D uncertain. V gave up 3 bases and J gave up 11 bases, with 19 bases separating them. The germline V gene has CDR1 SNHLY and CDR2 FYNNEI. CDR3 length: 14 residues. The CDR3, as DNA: TGTGCCAGCAGTGATAAGATTTTTAAACCCCAGGCTTTCTTT. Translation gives CASSDKIFKPQAFF.

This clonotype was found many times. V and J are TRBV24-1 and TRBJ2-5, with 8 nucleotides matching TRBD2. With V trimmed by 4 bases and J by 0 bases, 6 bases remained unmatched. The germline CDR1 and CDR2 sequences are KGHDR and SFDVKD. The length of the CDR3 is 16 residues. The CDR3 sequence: CATSEGLLADQETQYF. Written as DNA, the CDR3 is TGTGCCACCAGTGAGGGGTTACTAGCGGACCAAGAGACCCAGTACTTC.

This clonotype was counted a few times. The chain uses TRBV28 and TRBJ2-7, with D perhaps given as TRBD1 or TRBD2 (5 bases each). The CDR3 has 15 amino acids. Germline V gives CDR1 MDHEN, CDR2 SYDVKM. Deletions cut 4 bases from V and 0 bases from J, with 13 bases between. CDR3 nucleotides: TGTGCCAGCAGTTCATCCGGGACGGACTCCTACGAGCAGTACGTC. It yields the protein CASSSSGTDSYEQYV.

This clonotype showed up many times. Here the CDR3 reads CASSQVLGNQPQHF. The CDR3 DNA follows: TGCGCCAGCAGCCAAGTTCTGGGGAATCAGCCCCAGCATTTT. This rearrangement joins TRBV4-1 to TRBJ1-5, with unresolved D. Trimming cost V 1 base and J 4 bases, with 8 bases left between them. The V gene's germline CDR1 is MGHRA and CDR2 YSYEKL. The CDR3 length is 14 residues.

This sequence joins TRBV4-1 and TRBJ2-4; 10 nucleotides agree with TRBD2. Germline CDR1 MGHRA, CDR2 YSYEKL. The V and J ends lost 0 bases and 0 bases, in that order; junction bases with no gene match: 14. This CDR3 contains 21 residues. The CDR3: CASSQDAPGLAGELAKNIQYF. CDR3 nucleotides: TGCGCCAGCAGCCAAGATGCTCCGGGCCTAGCGGGGGAACTAGCCAAAAACATTCAGTACTTC.

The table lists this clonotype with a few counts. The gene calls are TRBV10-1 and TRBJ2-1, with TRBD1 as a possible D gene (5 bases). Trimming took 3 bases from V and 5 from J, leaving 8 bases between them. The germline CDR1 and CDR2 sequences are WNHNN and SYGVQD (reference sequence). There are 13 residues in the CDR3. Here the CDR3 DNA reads TGCGCCAGCAGTGATGAGACAGACAATGAGCAGTTCTTC. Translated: CASSDETDNEQFF.

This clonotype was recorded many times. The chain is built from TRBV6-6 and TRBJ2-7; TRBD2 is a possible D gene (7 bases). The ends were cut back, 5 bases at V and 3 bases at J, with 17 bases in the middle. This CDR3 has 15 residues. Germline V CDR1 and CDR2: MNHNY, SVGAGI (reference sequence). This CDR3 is CASSADRTRLYEQYV. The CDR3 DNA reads TGTGCCAGCAGTGCCGACAGGACTAGGCTCTACGAGCAGTACGTC.

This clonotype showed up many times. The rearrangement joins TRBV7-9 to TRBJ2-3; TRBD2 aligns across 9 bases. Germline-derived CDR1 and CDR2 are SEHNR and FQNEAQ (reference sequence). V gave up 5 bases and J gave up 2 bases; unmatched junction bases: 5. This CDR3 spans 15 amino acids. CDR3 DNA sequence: TGTGCCAGCAGCCCTGAGCGGGGGGCCACAGATACGCAGTATTTT. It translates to CASSPERGATDTQYF.

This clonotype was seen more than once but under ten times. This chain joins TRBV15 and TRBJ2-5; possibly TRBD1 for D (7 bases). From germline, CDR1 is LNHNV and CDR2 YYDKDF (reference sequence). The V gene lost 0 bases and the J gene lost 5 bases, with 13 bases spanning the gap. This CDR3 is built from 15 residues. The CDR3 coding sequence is TGTGCCACCAGCAGAGAAGGTGGAGGGGGCGAGACCCAGTACTTC. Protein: CATSREGGGGETQYF.

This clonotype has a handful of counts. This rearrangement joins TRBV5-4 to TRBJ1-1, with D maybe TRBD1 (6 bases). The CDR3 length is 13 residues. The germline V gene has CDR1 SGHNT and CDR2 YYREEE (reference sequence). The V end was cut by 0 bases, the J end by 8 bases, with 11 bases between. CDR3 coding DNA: TGTGCCAGCAGCTTGGCTCCCGGACAGGAAGCTTTCTTT. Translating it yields CASSLAPGQEAFF.

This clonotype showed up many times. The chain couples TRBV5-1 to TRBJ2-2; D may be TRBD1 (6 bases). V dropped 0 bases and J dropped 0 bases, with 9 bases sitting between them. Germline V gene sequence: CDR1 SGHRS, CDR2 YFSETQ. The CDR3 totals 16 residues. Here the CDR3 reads CASSLAAGANTGELFF. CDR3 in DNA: TGCGCCAGCAGCTTGGCGGCAGGGGCGAACACCGGGGAGCTGTTTTTT.

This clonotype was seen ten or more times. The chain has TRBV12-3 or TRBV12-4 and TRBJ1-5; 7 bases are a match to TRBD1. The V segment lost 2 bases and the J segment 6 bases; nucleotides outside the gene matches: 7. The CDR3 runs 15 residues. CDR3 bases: TGTGCCAGCAGTTTAAGTTCAGGGGGGATTCAGCCCCAGCATTTT. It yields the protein CASSLSSGGIQPQHF.

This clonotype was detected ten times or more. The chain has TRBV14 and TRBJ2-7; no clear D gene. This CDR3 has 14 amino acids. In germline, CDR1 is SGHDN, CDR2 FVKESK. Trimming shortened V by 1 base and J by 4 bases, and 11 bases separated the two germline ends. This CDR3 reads CASSQGLGDYEQYF. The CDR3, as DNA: TGTGCCAGCAGCCAAGGACTGGGTGATTACGAGCAGTACTTC.

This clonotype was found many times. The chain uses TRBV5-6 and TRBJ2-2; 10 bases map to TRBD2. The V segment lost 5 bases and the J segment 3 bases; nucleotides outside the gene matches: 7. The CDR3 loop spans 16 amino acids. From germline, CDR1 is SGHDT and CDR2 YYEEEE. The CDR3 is CASSSGTSEYTGELFF. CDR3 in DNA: TGTGCCAGCAGTTCAGGGACTAGCGAGTACACCGGGGAGCTGTTTTTT.

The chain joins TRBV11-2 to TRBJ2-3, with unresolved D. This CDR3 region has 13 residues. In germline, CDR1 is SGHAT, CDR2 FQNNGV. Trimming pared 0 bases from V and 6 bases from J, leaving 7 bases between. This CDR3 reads CASSLDPGDTQYF. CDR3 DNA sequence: TGTGCCAGCAGCTTAGATCCAGGCGATACGCAGTATTTT.